Given below is one T cell receptor beta chain in context. Its target is not known. Germline lookup yields CDR1 SQVTM and CDR2 ANQGSEA. V was clipped by 2 bases and J by 1 base, with 8 bases between them. The CDR3 has 13 residues. Incorporated into the TCR beta cDNA libraries were unique molecular identifiers, which served to reduce PCR and sequencing biases. TCRdb re-called the PCR reads through MiXCR, storing one row per CDR3 protein. The repertoire holds more than 350,000 distinct CDR3 sequences, with roughly 38% as singletons. This entry belongs to a study of post-analysis software for immune sequencing data. Background on the study: The disease courses covered relapsing-remitting, secondary progressive and progressive-relapsing multiple sclerosis. Study-wide results and caveats: Elevated frequency relative to controls characterized several TRBV segments in patients, TRBV5-6, TRBV5-1 and TRBV20-1 among them.

The sequence came from a girl aged 2-10 years with multiple sclerosis. V usage is TRBV29-1 and J usage is TRBJ1-1; unclear D gene. Sequencing input: blood. CDR3 sequence reads: CSVERRQNTEAFF. The CDR3, as DNA: TGCAGCGTTGAACGCCGACAGAACACTGAAGCTTTCTTT.